What follows are 5 T cell receptor beta chains derived from one specimen sequenced in a study of identical twins. TCRdb called the 5' RACE reads again in MiXCR, with one record for every CDR3 protein. The profile shows some 760,000 distinct CDR3 sequences, 15% to 20% of them singletons. These data also formed part of another study, on T cells expressing NK-cell markers.

Sequenced sample: PBMCs. These TCRs come from a woman between 18 and 30 years old in good health.

The chain links TRBV9 to TRBJ2-5; D gene uncertain. Germline V gives CDR1 SGDLS, CDR2 YYNGEE. V dropped 0 bases and J dropped 4 bases, with 13 bases sitting between them. The length of the CDR3 is 15 residues. CDR3 region: CASSVVGSLLETQYF. CDR3 in DNA: TGTGCCAGCAGCGTAGTGGGTAGCCTATTAGAGACCCAGTACTTC.

The V gene is TRBV5-1, the J gene TRBJ2-5; D is possibly TRBD2 (6 bases). V lost 4 bases, J lost 2 bases, and 12 bases lay in between. Germline V gene sequence: CDR1 SGHRS, CDR2 YFSETQ. CDR3 length: 14 residues. The CDR3: CASSISGTQETQYF. The CDR3 DNA follows: TGCGCCAGCAGCATCTCCGGGACTCAAGAGACCCAGTACTTC.

This clonotype was counted a few times. In DNA form, the CDR3 reads TGTGCCAGCAGCCAAGGAGGGGGCGCGGGTAACTATGGCTACACCTTC. The encoded protein is CASSQGGGAGNYGYTF. V is TRBV4-2 and J is TRBJ1-2; 7 bases line up with TRBD1. The ends lost 1 base at V and 1 base at J; junction bases unmatched: 6. The CDR3 is 16 amino acids. Germline CDR1 LGHNA, CDR2 YNFKEQ.

The table lists this clonotype with a few counts. This sequence joins TRBV10-3 and TRBJ1-2, with D perhaps matching TRBD1 (5 bases). Germline V gives CDR1 ENHRY, CDR2 SYGVKD. The CDR3 length is 14 residues. V shed 5 bases and J shed 5 bases, with 15 bases lying between them. The CDR3 region is CAISITGRGYGYTF. The CDR3 DNA follows: TGTGCCATCAGTATTACGGGACGAGGATATGGCTACACCTTC.

This clonotype was seen more than once but under ten times. This chain uses TRBV7-9 with TRBJ2-7, with TRBD2 matching over 11 bases. Germline assignment: CDR1 SEHNR and CDR2 FQNEAQ (reference sequence). The length of the CDR3 is 16 residues. Trimming cost V 4 bases and J 2 bases; bases outside gene matches: 7. CDR3 DNA sequence: TGTGCCAGCAGCTCCACCCTTAGCGGGGGGGCCTACGAGCAGTACTTC. Protein sequence: CASSSTLSGGAYEQYF.